Below are 32 T cell receptor beta chains sequenced from a single sample in a study of CD8 T cells in ankylosing spondylitis. TCRdb called the 5' RACE reads again in MiXCR, with one record for every CDR3 protein. The sample carries 700,000 or so distinct CDR3 sequences, around 20% recorded once. No antigens are known for them. Study outcomes and limitations: What seemed typical of ankylosing spondylitis blood was a TCR beta motif built from eight highly homologous variants.

The specimen was blood, either unsorted or a sorted T cell fraction (not recorded which). The receptors stem from a male donor with ankylosing spondylitis.

This clonotype was recorded a few times. V is TRBV5-6 and J is TRBJ2-7; 12 bases match TRBD2. Germline-derived CDR1 and CDR2 are SGHDT and YYEEEE. J was trimmed by 6 bases and V by 5 bases; bases with no gene match: 12. The CDR3 extends over 16 amino acids. CDR3: CASRQTLLAGGREQYF. The CDR3, as DNA: TGTGCCAGCAGACAGACTCTCCTAGCGGGAGGGCGCGAGCAGTACTTC.

V gene TRBV5-6 combines with J gene TRBJ1-6; D unresolved. CDR3 size: 16 residues. The V gene lost 4 bases and the J gene lost 7 bases, with 18 bases spanning the gap. The germline gives CDR1 SGHDT, CDR2 YYEEEE. The CDR3 protein is CASSPMALNPNSPLHF. The CDR3 nucleotides are TGTGCCAGCAGCCCGATGGCCCTTAATCCAAATTCACCCCTCCACTTT.

This clonotype has a handful of counts. The chain carries TRBV6-2 or TRBV6-3 and TRBJ1-1; 8 bases agree with TRBD1. Unmatched junction bases numbered 8, after V lost 2 bases and J lost 3 bases. The CDR3 totals 16 residues. Germline CDR1 reads MNHEY; CDR2 reads SVGEGT. CDR3 nucleotides: TGTGCCAGCAGTTACGGCGACAGGGGTATAGACACTGAAGCTTTCTTT. The encoded protein is CASSYGDRGIDTEAFF.

This clonotype came up many times. This chain joins TRBV12-3 or TRBV12-4 and TRBJ1-2; D is ambiguous. V was cut by 8 bases and J by 4 bases, with 14 bases left in between. The length of the CDR3 is 13 residues. CDR3 in amino acids: CASLREAGYGYTF. The CDR3 DNA follows: TGTGCCAGCCTCCGGGAGGCGGGCTATGGCTACACCTTC.

The rearrangement joins TRBV5-1 to TRBJ2-1; D may be TRBD1 (6 bases). This CDR3 has 14 amino acids. Looked up from germline, CDR1 is SGHRS and CDR2 is YFSETQ. V dropped 2 bases and J dropped 7 bases, with 13 bases sitting between them. CDR3 protein: CASSFGRGENEQFF. In DNA, the CDR3 is TGCGCCAGCAGCTTTGGCAGGGGTGAGAATGAGCAGTTCTTC. Based on the CDR3 plus reference TRBV5-1 and TRBJ2-1, the full variable domain is KAGVTQTPRYLIKTRGQQVTLSCSPISGHRSVSWYQQTPGQGLQFLFEYFSETQRNKGNFPGRFSGRQFSNSRSEMNVSTLELGDSALYLCASSFGRGENEQFFGPGTRLTVL.

This clonotype was picked up a small number of times. The rearrangement uses TRBV6-2 or TRBV6-3 and TRBJ2-3, with a tentative D call TRBD2 (6 bases). The length of the CDR3 is 13 residues. Germline loops: CDR1 MNHEY, CDR2 SVGEGT. V lost 6 bases, J lost 2 bases, and 9 bases lay in between. The chain's CDR3 is CASSGTFTDTQYF. CDR3 bases: TGTGCCAGCAGCGGGACTTTCACAGATACGCAGTATTTT.

This clonotype was observed a handful of times. This chain links TRBV7-8 with TRBJ1-5; no reliable D call. Germline CDR1 and CDR2: SGHVS and FQNEAQ. V was trimmed by 1 base and J by 0 bases, leaving 13 bases between them. The CDR3 is 17 residues long. CDR3 amino acids: CASSLDGRQNSNQPQHF. CDR3 sequence (DNA): TGTGCCAGCAGCTTAGATGGCAGGCAGAATAGCAATCAGCCCCAGCATTTT.

The rearrangement links TRBV12-3 or TRBV12-4 to TRBJ2-7, with 7 bases fitting TRBD2. The CDR3 covers 14 residues. V shed 5 bases, J shed 4 bases, and the junction held 8 bases outside the gene matches. CDR3 DNA: TGTGCCAGCAGTCCGGGCGGGAGTAAGTACGAGCAGTACTTC. Residues: CASSPGGSKYEQYF.

The rearrangement links TRBV5-1 to TRBJ1-1; 9 bases line up with TRBD1. V trimming: 4 bases; J trimming: 7 bases; junction bases outside the gene matches: 17. The CDR3 totals 17 residues. CDR1 and CDR2 (germline): SGHRS, YFSETQ. CDR3 bases: TGCGCCAGCAGCCAGGACAGGGGTCGATTCTACCCCCATGAAGCTTTCTTT. The encoded protein is CASSQDRGRFYPHEAFF.

J is TRBJ1-5 and V is TRBV6-5; D perhaps matches TRBD1 (6 bases). The ends were cut back, 5 bases at V and 7 bases at J, with 18 bases in the middle. Per the germline V gene, CDR1 is MNHEY and CDR2 is SVGAGI. This CDR3 spans 15 amino acids. CDR3 nucleotides: TGTGCCAGCAGTCACCTCCCCAGGGGCATACAGCCCCAGCATTTT. Residues: CASSHLPRGIQPQHF.

The chain links TRBV6-1 to TRBJ1-1; D gene uncertain. Trimming stripped 8 bases from V and 2 bases from J, with 12 bases between. Germline loops: CDR1 MNHNS, CDR2 SASEGT. The CDR3 loop spans 13 amino acids. CDR3 residues: CASGPEVNTEAFF. The CDR3, as DNA: TGTGCCAGCGGCCCAGAGGTAAACACTGAAGCTTTCTTT.

This clonotype was seen a handful of times. J is TRBJ2-1 and V is TRBV5-5; D perhaps matches TRBD2 (6 bases). Germline loops: CDR1 SGHKS, CDR2 YYEKEE (reference sequence). The V end was cut by 4 bases, the J end by 0 bases, with 14 bases between. The CDR3 runs 16 residues. The CDR3 is CASSPTSHSSYNEQFF. The DNA of the CDR3 is TGTGCCAGCAGCCCTACTAGCCATAGCTCCTACAATGAGCAGTTCTTC.

The rearrangement links TRBV5-1 to TRBJ1-1; D gene unclear. CDR3 length equals 15 residues. Germline V CDR1 and CDR2: SGHRS, YFSETQ. Between the trimmed V and J ends, which lost 3 bases and 3 bases, there was a span of 15 bases. In DNA, the CDR3 is TGCGCCAGCAGCTCGGACGGGTTTGGGGACACTGAAGCTTTCTTT. Amino acid sequence: CASSSDGFGDTEAFF.

This clonotype was counted ten times or more. The rearrangement links TRBV6-1 to TRBJ1-5; D is possibly TRBD1 (5 bases). Germline V gene data show CDR1 as MNHNS and CDR2 as SASEGT. CDR3 length: 15 residues. V was pared by 6 bases and J by 7 bases, with 19 bases between. The CDR3 reads CASRESQGGVQPQHF. The CDR3 bases are TGTGCCAGCAGAGAATCCCAGGGAGGGGTCCAGCCCCAGCATTTT.

The V gene is TRBV5-1, the J gene TRBJ2-2, with D possibly matching TRBD1 (5 bases). Germline CDR1 SGHRS, CDR2 YFSETQ. CDR3 length: 16 amino acids. Trimming left V 2 bases short and J 0 bases short, with 11 bases between. The chain's CDR3 is CASSFRAPSNTGELFF. CDR3 coding DNA: TGCGCCAGCAGCTTCAGGGCACCCTCGAACACCGGGGAGCTGTTTTTT.

The chain couples TRBV6-1 to TRBJ1-4; TRBD1 aligns across 9 bases. The germline gives CDR1 MNHNS, CDR2 SASEGT. There are 15 residues in the CDR3. With V trimmed by 4 bases and J by 8 bases, 8 bases remained unmatched. The CDR3 bases are TGTGCCAGCAGTGTAACACAGGGGGCTGGGGAAAAACTGTTTTTT. Encoded protein: CASSVTQGAGEKLFF.

The chain combines TRBV14 with TRBJ1-5; 7 nucleotides line up with TRBD1. This CDR3 is built from 16 residues. CDR1 SGHDN and CDR2 FVKESK come from the germline V gene. The V and J ends lost 1 base and 3 bases, in that order; junction bases with no gene match: 6. The CDR3 DNA reads as TGTGCCAGCAGCCAAGTGGGACAGAAAAACAATCAGCCCCAGCATTTT. The encoded protein is CASSQVGQKNNQPQHF.

The V call is TRBV18, the J call TRBJ1-3; TRBD1 matches 8 bases. This CDR3 has 16 amino acids. CDR1 is KGHSH and CDR2 is LQKENI in the germline V gene. V dropped 3 bases and J dropped 0; count of bases not matched to a gene: 4. The CDR3 reads CASSPPGGYSGNTIYF. The CDR3, as DNA: TGTGCCAGCTCACCCCCAGGGGGCTACTCTGGAAACACCATATATTTT.

This clonotype appeared a few times. The chain links TRBV5-1 to TRBJ2-7; D is tentatively TRBD1 or TRBD2 (5 bases each). The CDR3 consists of 14 residues. Trimming cost V 0 bases and J 7 bases, with 14 bases left between them. Germline V CDR1 and CDR2: SGHRS, YFSETQ. CDR3 nucleotide sequence: TGCGCCAGCAGCTTGGGTGACAGACCGGGGGAGCAGTACTTC. Its translation: CASSLGDRPGEQYF.

The rearrangement uses TRBV5-1 and TRBJ2-7; D tentatively reads TRBD1 or TRBD2 (6 bases each). The CDR3 covers 16 residues. The V end lost 2 bases, the J end lost 2 bases, and 17 bases lay between the germline ends. CDR1 and CDR2 from the germline V gene are SGHRS and YFSETQ. Here the CDR3 reads CASSLRGAQGPYEQYF. CDR3 DNA sequence: TGCGCCAGCAGCTTAAGGGGGGCACAGGGCCCCTACGAGCAGTACTTC.

This clonotype was found a few times. This chain connects TRBV7-8 to TRBJ1-3; D not certain. Germline V gene data show CDR1 as SGHVS and CDR2 as FQNEAQ. V was pared by 1 base and J by 1 base, with 8 bases between. The CDR3 is 15 residues long. CDR3: CASSLEKLSGNTIYF. Written as DNA, the CDR3 is TGTGCCAGCAGCTTAGAAAAGCTTTCTGGAAACACCATATATTTT.

This clonotype has only a few counts. This chain links TRBV19 with TRBJ2-3; D tentatively fits TRBD1 or TRBD2 (5 bases each). Germline V gene lookup returns CDR1 LNHDA and CDR2 SQIVND (reference sequence). CDR3 length: 15 residues. Trimming stripped 10 bases from V and 3 bases from J, with 20 bases between. CDR3 DNA sequence: TGTGCCACCCAGCGGCAGGGCGGAATTACAGATACGCAGTATTTT. Translating it yields CATQRQGGITDTQYF.

This clonotype was seen at least ten times. The chain has TRBV12-3 or TRBV12-4 and TRBJ1-4; D not certain. The CDR3 totals 12 residues. V was clipped by 6 bases and J by 5 bases, with 7 bases between them. The CDR3 DNA is TGTGCCAGCAGCCCTTCCAATGAAAAACTGTTTTTT. Its translation is CASSPSNEKLFF.

This clonotype was counted at least ten times. This chain joins TRBV7-8 and TRBJ2-1; a weak D match, TRBD1 (5 bases). The germline V gene has CDR1 SGHVS and CDR2 FQNEAQ. The V end lost 0 bases, the J end lost 0 bases, and 18 bases lay between the germline ends. This CDR3 is 19 amino acids long. The DNA for the CDR3 is TGTGCCAGCAGCTTAGCGGGTCTGTTGGCAGGGAACTCCTACAATGAGCAGTTCTTC. This sequence encodes CASSLAGLLAGNSYNEQFF.

This clonotype was detected only a few times. The J gene is TRBJ1-1, the V gene TRBV5-5, with unresolved D. The V and J ends lost 0 bases and 1 base respectively, with 7 bases between them. Germline lookup yields CDR1 SGHKS and CDR2 YYEKEE (reference sequence). The CDR3 sequence is 14 residues long. CDR3 sequence reads: CASSLGSQNTEAFF. The CDR3 region has the DNA TGTGCCAGCAGCTTGGGCTCTCAGAACACTGAAGCTTTCTTT.

This clonotype appeared a few times. The chain couples TRBV4-3 to TRBJ2-7; perhaps D is TRBD1 or TRBD2 (5 bases each). CDR1 is LGHNA and CDR2 is YSLEER in the germline V gene. The CDR3 has 15 residues. With 0 bases removed from V and 4 bases from J, the gap between germline ends came to 13 bases. The CDR3 DNA sequence: TGCGCCAGCAGCCAAGATTGGGCCAGGGAGTACGAGCAGTACTTC. Translated, it gives CASSQDWAREYEQYF.

This clonotype showed up just a few times. The chain carries TRBV4-2 and TRBJ2-7; the match to TRBD1 covers 7 bases. CDR3 length: 16 residues. J lost 4 bases, V lost 1 base, and 10 bases had no gene match. CDR1 and CDR2 from the germline V gene are LGHNA and YNFKEQ. CDR3 bases: TGTGCCAGCAGCCAAGCGATGACCGGGACAGCTTACGAGCAGTACTTC. Residues: CASSQAMTGTAYEQYF.

The sample holds many counts of this clonotype. The chain joins TRBV16 to TRBJ2-7; D gene uncertain. The germline V and J ends were trimmed by 3 bases and 2 bases, with 14 bases remaining between them. CDR1 is KGHSY, CDR2 FQNENV, per germline. This CDR3 is built from 15 residues. The CDR3 DNA reads TGTGCCAGCAGCCACCTCGCAAGCGAAACCTACGAGCAGTACTTC. This sequence encodes CASSHLASETYEQYF.

V usage is TRBV6-2 or TRBV6-3 and J usage is TRBJ2-7; D not resolved. CDR1 is MNHEY and CDR2 is SVGEGT in the germline V gene. V lost 3 bases, J lost 2 bases, and 8 bases lay in between. The CDR3 contains 13 residues. DNA of the CDR3: TGTGCCAGCAGTTATGAGTTGGCCTACGAGCAGTACTTC. It codes for CASSYELAYEQYF.

This clonotype was observed a handful of times. The chain joins TRBV27 to TRBJ1-1; the match to TRBD1 covers 11 bases. This CDR3 comprises 16 residues. Germline V gives CDR1 MNHEY, CDR2 SMNVEV (reference sequence). V lost 5 bases, J lost 4 bases, and 9 bases stayed unmatched. CDR3 loop: CASSARTGGAPTEAFF. In nucleotides, the CDR3 is TGTGCCAGCAGTGCCAGGACAGGGGGCGCCCCCACTGAAGCTTTCTTT.

This clonotype was observed many times. The J gene is TRBJ2-1, the V gene TRBV24-1, with D unresolved. The CDR3 spans 12 residues. V shed 10 bases and J shed 1 base, with 7 bases lying between them. Germline CDR1 reads KGHDR; CDR2 reads SFDVKD. The CDR3 region has the DNA TGTGCCACGGCTCAATCCTACAATGAGCAGTTCTTC. Translating gives CATAQSYNEQFF.

This clonotype has just a few counts. The chain has TRBV20-1 and TRBJ2-2, with 7 bases identical to TRBD2. This CDR3 is 16 amino acids long. J was trimmed by 1 base and V by 6 bases; bases with no gene match: 11. CDR1 is DFQATT, CDR2 SNEGSKA, per germline (reference sequence). The CDR3 sequence: CSAPRGVAGNTGELFF. The CDR3 region has the DNA TGCAGTGCCCCTAGGGGAGTAGCGGGGAACACCGGGGAGCTGTTTTTT.